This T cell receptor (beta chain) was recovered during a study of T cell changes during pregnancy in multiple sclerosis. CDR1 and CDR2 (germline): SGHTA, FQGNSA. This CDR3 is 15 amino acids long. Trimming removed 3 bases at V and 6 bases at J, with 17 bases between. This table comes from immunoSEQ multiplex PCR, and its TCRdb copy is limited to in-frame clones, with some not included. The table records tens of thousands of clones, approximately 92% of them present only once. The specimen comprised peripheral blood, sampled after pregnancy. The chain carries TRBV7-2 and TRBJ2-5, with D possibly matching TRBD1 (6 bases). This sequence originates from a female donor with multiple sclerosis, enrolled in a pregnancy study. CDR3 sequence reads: CASSFPDVRGKTQYF. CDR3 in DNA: TGTGCCAGCAGCTTCCCAGACGTCAGGGGCAAGACCCAGTACTTC.